What follows are 24 T cell receptor beta chains derived from one specimen sequenced in a study of post-analysis software for immune sequencing data. Unique molecular identifiers were built into the TCR beta cDNA libraries. TCRdb reanalysed the PCR reads using MiXCR and keeps one entry per CDR3 protein. Of 800,000 to 950,000 distinct CDR3 sequences listed, about 57% are singletons. General study findings and limits: When patients were compared with controls, 4 or 5 TRBV segments were more frequent, TRBV5-6, TRBV5-1 and TRBV20-1 among them.

These receptors are not linked to any known antigen. Source material: blood. All receptors come from a girl aged 10-17 years with multiple sclerosis.

This chain uses TRBV7-8 with TRBJ1-5; 7 positions agree with TRBD1. This CDR3 is 16 amino acids long. Looked up from germline, CDR1 is SGHVS and CDR2 is FQNEAQ. Trimming at V came to 1 base and at J to 4 bases, leaving 7 bases not matched to a gene. CDR3: CASSLGRTGPNQPQHF. As DNA, the CDR3 is TGTGCCAGCAGCTTAGGGAGGACAGGCCCGAATCAGCCCCAGCATTTT.

This chain joins TRBV29-1 and TRBJ2-1; the D is unclear. The CDR3 loop spans 10 amino acids. The germline CDR1 and CDR2 sequences are SQVTM and ANQGSEA. Trimming left V 4 bases short and J 8 bases short, with 6 bases between. This CDR3 reads CSVAYHEQFF. The CDR3 region has the DNA TGCAGCGTTGCTTACCATGAGCAGTTCTTC.

The V call is TRBV20-1, the J call TRBJ1-2; 8 nucleotides line up with TRBD1. The CDR3 consists of 12 residues. J was trimmed by 8 bases and V by 4 bases; bases with no gene match: 6. Germline-derived CDR1 and CDR2 are DFQATT and SNEGSKA (reference sequence). The CDR3 spells CSAITGGQGYTF. CDR3 coding DNA: TGCAGTGCTATCACAGGGGGACAGGGCTACACCTTC.

The chain combines TRBV28 with TRBJ1-5; tentatively, D is TRBD1 (5 bases). The germline V and J ends were trimmed by 4 bases and 3 bases, with 19 bases remaining between them. CDR3 size: 17 residues. Germline CDR1 reads MDHEN; CDR2 reads SYDVKM. CDR3 amino acids: CASSWGKTATFNQPQHF. For the CDR3, the DNA is TGTGCCAGCAGTTGGGGTAAGACAGCGACCTTCAATCAGCCCCAGCATTTT.

This chain connects TRBV7-9 to TRBJ2-1; D gene uncertain. V gave up 5 bases and J gave up 0 bases, with 14 bases separating them. CDR1 and CDR2 (germline): SEHNR, FQNEAQ (reference sequence). The CDR3 extends over 16 amino acids. In nucleotides, the CDR3 is TGTGCCAGCAGCCCAATCGACTCGAACTCCTACAATGAGCAGTTCTTC. Its translation: CASSPIDSNSYNEQFF.

This sequence joins TRBV20-1 and TRBJ2-3; D unclear. Germline V gene sequence: CDR1 DFQATT, CDR2 SNEGSKA (reference sequence). The CDR3 extends over 14 amino acids. The V and J ends lost 6 bases and 0 bases respectively, with 13 bases between them. CDR3 region: CSAMETPSTDTQYF. The CDR3, as DNA: TGCAGTGCCATGGAGACCCCAAGCACAGATACGCAGTATTTT.

The gene calls are TRBV29-1 and TRBJ2-1; no clear D. The CDR3 has 13 amino acids. Trimming took 5 bases from V and 2 from J, leaving 10 bases between them. Germline V lookup: CDR1 SQVTM, CDR2 ANQGSEA. The CDR3 DNA sequence: TGCAGCGTTCGTCTGGCTACCTACAATGAGCAGTTCTTC. Protein product: CSVRLATYNEQFF.

The chain links TRBV10-3 to TRBJ2-5, with D tentatively TRBD1 or TRBD2 (5 bases each). The CDR3 has 13 residues. Germline CDR1 and CDR2: ENHRY and SYGVKD. V lost 11 bases to trimming and J lost 11 bases, with 24 bases between them. The CDR3 loop is CAVSGMGLGEQYF. The CDR3 DNA sequence: TGTGCCGTCTCAGGGATGGGGTTGGGGGAGCAGTACTTC.

The V gene is TRBV9, the J gene TRBJ2-7, with 11 positions matching TRBD2. The CDR3 is 16 residues long. The germline V gene encodes CDR1 SGDLS and CDR2 YYNGEE. J lost 4 bases, V lost 3 bases, and 9 bases had no gene match. CDR3 DNA sequence: TGTGCCAGCAGCGACCTCGGGACTAGCGGATCGTACGAGCAGTACTTC. Protein sequence: CASSDLGTSGSYEQYF.

The genes are TRBV30 and TRBJ1-2, with 7 positions matching TRBD1. Trimming took 3 bases from V and 6 from J; bases not matched to a gene: 7. From germline, CDR1 is GTSNPN and CDR2 SVGIG (reference sequence). CDR3 length: 13 residues. The CDR3 DNA reads as TGTGCCTGGAGGAGACAGGGTTTACATGGCTACACCTTC. Encoded protein: CAWRRQGLHGYTF.

This sequence joins TRBV5-6 and TRBJ2-3; D could derive from TRBD1 or TRBD2 (7 bases each). Trimming shortened V by 3 bases and J by 5 bases, and 16 bases separated the two germline ends. Germline lookup yields CDR1 SGHDT and CDR2 YYEEEE. The CDR3 is 15 amino acids. CDR3 nucleotide sequence: TGTGCCAGCAGCTCCAGGGGGGGCGCCGGAGATACGCAGTATTTT. It codes for CASSSRGGAGDTQYF.

This clonotype has a count of ten or more. J is TRBJ2-3 and V is TRBV29-1; 8 bases fit TRBD1. Trimming removed 1 base from V and 0 bases from J; junction bases left unmatched: 6. In germline, CDR1 is SQVTM, CDR2 ANQGSEA. The CDR3 length is 16 residues. CDR3 nucleotides: TGCAGCGTTGAAGTTTGGCAGGGGGCGAGCACAGATACGCAGTATTTT. Amino acid sequence: CSVEVWQGASTDTQYF.

The rearrangement joins TRBV12-5 to TRBJ2-1; a weak D match, TRBD1 (7 bases). This CDR3 comprises 14 residues. In germline, CDR1 is LGHNT, CDR2 FRNRAP. Trimming took 1 base from V and 10 from J, leaving 14 bases between them. CDR3 sequence (DNA): TGTGCTAGTGGTTTGGCCCTCAGGGGGGACGAGCAGTTCTTC. Translation gives CASGLALRGDEQFF.

The CDR3 region has the DNA TGTGCCAGCAGTGCGGGACAGGTCCTCACAGATACGCAGTATTTT. Translation: CASSAGQVLTDTQYF. The gene calls are TRBV2 and TRBJ2-3; 8 bases align to TRBD1. The CDR3 is made up of 15 amino acids. Germline-derived CDR1 and CDR2 are SNHLY and FYNNEI. V trimming: 4 bases; J trimming: 2 bases; junction bases outside the gene matches: 5. The full variable domain, its missing parts supplied by reference TRBV2 and TRBJ2-3, is EPEVTQTPSHQVTQMGQEVILRCVPISNHLYFYWYRQILGQKVEFLVSFYNNEISEKSEIFDDQFSVERPDGSNFTLKIRSTKLEDSAMYFCASSAGQVLTDTQYFGPGTRLTVL.

In its sample, this clonotype was seen a few times. CDR3 residues: CASSVTYYEQYF. For the CDR3, the DNA is TGTGCCAGCAGTGTAACATATTACGAGCAGTACTTC. The rearrangement links TRBV6-1 to TRBJ2-7; D is ambiguous. This CDR3 comprises 12 residues. Germline V gene lookup returns CDR1 MNHNS and CDR2 SASEGT. Trimming took off 4 bases at V and 4 bases at J, with 8 bases between the two ends.

V is TRBV6-5 and J is TRBJ2-7; 10 nucleotides match TRBD2. Germline V gene lookup returns CDR1 MNHEY and CDR2 SVGAGI. The V segment lost 0 bases and the J segment 5 bases; nucleotides outside the gene matches: 16. The CDR3 sequence is 19 residues long. The CDR3 nucleotides read TGTGCCAGCAGTTACTCGATCTCCCCCCTAGCGGGAGTACGGGACGAGCAGTACTTC. Protein: CASSYSISPLAGVRDEQYF.

The chain has TRBV5-1 and TRBJ2-3, with D perhaps TRBD1 or TRBD2 (5 bases each). Trimming took off 0 bases at V and 2 bases at J, with 13 bases between the two ends. This CDR3 comprises 16 residues. In germline, CDR1 is SGHRS, CDR2 YFSETQ. Here the CDR3 DNA reads TGCGCCAGCAGCTTGGCGGCGAGGGGCCTCACAGATACGCAGTATTTT. Its protein is CASSLAARGLTDTQYF.

This clonotype was detected many times. This sequence joins TRBV7-3 and TRBJ2-7, with 8 bases identical to TRBD2. This CDR3 has 16 residues. Per the germline V gene, CDR1 is SGHTA and CDR2 is FQGTGA. V lost 2 bases and J lost 4; bases outside the gene matches: 10. As DNA, the CDR3 is TGTGCCAGCAGCTTATTCAGCGGGAGAGGACTTTACGAGCAGTACTTC. As protein: CASSLFSGRGLYEQYF. Full variable domain (rest looked up from reference TRBV7-3 and TRBJ2-7): GAGVSQTPSNKVTEKGKYVELRCDPISGHTALYWYRQSLGQGPEFLIYFQGTGAADDSGLPNDRFFAVRPEGSVSTLKIQRTERGDSAVYLCASSLFSGRGLYEQYFGPGTRLTVT.

This clonotype was seen a few times. The CDR3: CASSYLTGGSGANVLTF. The CDR3 coding sequence is TGTGCCAGCAGTTACCTTACAGGGGGCTCTGGGGCCAACGTCCTGACTTTC. V gene TRBV6-5 combines with J gene TRBJ2-6; 8 positions match TRBD1. This CDR3 has 17 residues. In germline, CDR1 is MNHEY, CDR2 SVGAGI. V lost 2 bases, J lost 0 bases, and 3 bases stayed unmatched.

The CDR3 loop reads CASGGTLAANTGELFF. In nucleotides, the CDR3 is TGTGCCAGCGGAGGAACTCTAGCGGCGAACACCGGGGAGCTGTTTTTT. This chain connects TRBV7-9 to TRBJ2-2; 7 nucleotides align to TRBD2. CDR3 length equals 16 residues. The germline CDR1 and CDR2 sequences are SEHNR and FQNEAQ (reference sequence). V shed 8 bases and J 0 bases; nucleotides not matched to a gene: 9.

This chain uses TRBV5-1 with TRBJ2-2, with no clear D. This CDR3 region has 15 residues. V lost 1 base to trimming and J lost 3 bases, with 10 bases between them. Germline CDR1 reads SGHRS; CDR2 reads YFSETQ. The chain's CDR3 is CASSLIGVDTGELFF. DNA for the CDR3: TGCGCCAGCAGCTTGATAGGCGTGGACACCGGGGAGCTGTTTTTT.

In this sample, this clonotype turned up a few times. The chain links TRBV20-1 to TRBJ2-3; 8 bases agree with TRBD2. CDR1 DFQATT and CDR2 SNEGSKA come from the germline V gene (reference sequence). CDR3 length: 18 residues. The J segment lost 2 bases and the V segment lost 0 bases, leaving 13 bases of the junction unmatched. The CDR3 loop reads CSARDRAGGLPTTDTQYF. The CDR3 region has the DNA TGCAGTGCTAGAGATCGGGCGGGGGGCCTCCCTACCACAGATACGCAGTATTTT.

This clonotype was seen only once. The rearrangement links TRBV3-1 to TRBJ1-4, with D hard to call. This CDR3 contains 11 residues. Trimming took 0 bases from V and 15 from J, leaving 8 bases between them. CDR1 and CDR2 (germline): LGHDT, YNNKEL (reference sequence). The CDR3 sequence: CASSQEMVVFF. DNA of the CDR3: TGTGCCAGCAGCCAAGAGATGGTGGTGTTTTTT.

The V and J genes are TRBV20-1 and TRBJ2-1, with 8 bases that match TRBD2. Per germline, CDR1 DFQATT and CDR2 SNEGSKA (reference sequence). This CDR3 has 16 amino acids. The trim removed 0 bases at V and 0 bases at J, leaving 4 bases unmatched. The CDR3, as DNA: TGCAGTGCTAGAGAGGCTAGCGGGTTCTCCTACAATGAGCAGTTCTTC. Amino acid sequence: CSAREASGFSYNEQFF.